Below are 23 T cell receptor beta chains sequenced from a single sample in a study of blood T cell repertoires in COVID-19. Sequencing used immunoSEQ multiplex PCR; TCRdb keeps in-frame clones, though not all of them. The table lists roughly 250,000 clones, roughly four fifths of them singletons. The sample taken for sequencing was peripheral blood. The receptors were gathered from a woman in her 70s with acute or convalescent COVID-19.

V and J are TRBV2 and TRBJ1-1; TRBD1 aligns across 7 bases. Germline loops: CDR1 SNHLY, CDR2 FYNNEI. The CDR3 is 14 residues long. J gave up 3 bases and V 9 bases, and 10 bases lay outside the gene matches. The CDR3 protein is CASITGTEYTEAFF. DNA of the CDR3: TGTGCCAGTATAACCGGGACAGAGTACACTGAAGCTTTCTTT.

This chain joins TRBV11-2 and TRBJ1-1; perhaps TRBD1 as D (5 bases). Trimming left V 3 bases short and J 2 bases short, with 10 bases between. The CDR3 sequence is 14 residues long. Germline CDR1 SGHAT, CDR2 FQNNGV. The CDR3 reads CASSFETENTEAFF. CDR3 DNA: TGTGCCAGCAGCTTTGAGACAGAAAACACTGAAGCTTTCTTT.

The chain joins TRBV24-1 to TRBJ2-3, with 10 positions matching TRBD2. With V trimmed by 0 bases and J by 9 bases, 8 bases remained unmatched. Germline CDR1 KGHDR, CDR2 SFDVKD. The CDR3 extends over 16 amino acids. Written as DNA, the CDR3 is TGTGCCACCAGTGATTTGCAAGAGGCTAGCGGGGGAACGCAGTATTTT. This gives the protein CATSDLQEASGGTQYF.

The CDR3 nucleotides are TGTGCCAGCATTCTAATCATGAACACTGAAGCTTTCTTT. This encodes CASILIMNTEAFF. The chain recombines TRBV2 with TRBJ1-1; D is ambiguous. V lost 7 bases and J lost 0, with 9 bases in between. CDR1 SNHLY and CDR2 FYNNEI come from the germline V gene. This CDR3 has 13 amino acids.

The chain links TRBV2 to TRBJ1-2; TRBD1 matches 8 bases. The CDR3 length is 15 residues. Germline V gene data show CDR1 as SNHLY and CDR2 as FYNNEI. Germline trimming cut 6 bases from V and 0 bases from J; bases unmatched to any gene: 6. CDR3: CASSWTGKANYGYTF. CDR3 nucleotides: TGTGCCAGCAGCTGGACAGGGAAAGCTAACTATGGCTACACCTTC.

The genes are TRBV2 and TRBJ1-3, with 9 bases lining up with TRBD1. The germline gives CDR1 SNHLY, CDR2 FYNNEI. V lost 6 bases to trimming and J lost 3 bases; unmatched junction nucleotides: 6. The CDR3 sequence is 15 residues long. The DNA of the CDR3 is TGTGCCAGCAGCAACGGACAGGGGAATGGAAACACCATATATTTT. Amino acids: CASSNGQGNGNTIYF.

The gene calls are TRBV28 and TRBJ1-2; 10 nucleotides match TRBD1. The CDR3 has 16 amino acids. With V trimmed by 7 bases and J by 1 base, 9 bases remained unmatched. Germline values: CDR1 MDHEN, CDR2 SYDVKM. The CDR3 sequence is CASTAGTGESNYGYTF. In nucleotides, the CDR3 is TGTGCCAGCACCGCCGGGACAGGGGAGAGTAACTATGGCTACACCTTC.

This rearrangement joins TRBV14 to TRBJ2-1, with 7 bases aligning to TRBD1. Losses at the gene ends were 4 bases for V and 9 bases for J; bases not matched to a gene: 15. The CDR3 extends over 16 amino acids. Germline V gene lookup returns CDR1 SGHDN and CDR2 FVKESK. The CDR3 protein is CASSPPTGAGGGEQFF. CDR3 DNA sequence: TGTGCCAGCAGCCCACCCACAGGGGCCGGCGGCGGTGAGCAGTTCTTC.

This clone was recorded a few times. The V and J genes are TRBV2 and TRBJ1-2; TRBD1 aligns across 10 bases. There are 14 residues in the CDR3. CDR1 and CDR2 from the germline V gene are SNHLY and FYNNEI. V was clipped by 2 bases and J by 8 bases; unmatched bases: 5. The CDR3 coding sequence is TGTGCCAGCAGTGAATCCGGGACAGGGGAAGGCTACACCTTC. Protein sequence: CASSESGTGEGYTF.

In DNA, the CDR3 is TGTGCCAGCAGCCCCCGGGGTCTCTATGGCTACACCTTC. It yields the protein CASSPRGLYGYTF. This chain connects TRBV3-1 (or the pseudogene TRBV3-2) to TRBJ1-2; D uncertain. Trimming pared 4 bases from V and 4 bases from J, leaving 10 bases between. The CDR3 is made up of 13 amino acids. CDR1 is LGHDT and CDR2 is YNNKEL in the germline V gene (reference sequence).

As DNA, the CDR3 is TGTGCCAGCAGCGTAGAGGCGACAACGCTCTACAATGAGCAGTTCTTC. Translation: CASSVEATTLYNEQFF. The rearrangement joins TRBV9 to TRBJ2-1, with unresolved D. This CDR3 comprises 16 residues. Germline V gives CDR1 SGDLS, CDR2 YYNGEE. V shed 0 bases and J shed 3 bases, with 13 bases lying between them.

V gene TRBV6-2 or TRBV6-3 combines with J gene TRBJ2-1, with D tentatively TRBD1 (6 bases). The V gene lost 4 bases and the J gene lost 2 bases, with 12 bases spanning the gap. The CDR3 has 15 amino acids. Germline lookup yields CDR1 MNHEY and CDR2 SVGEGT. In DNA, the CDR3 is TGTGCCAGCAGTTCCCTTGGACAGCCCTACAATGAGCAGTTCTTC. Its protein is CASSSLGQPYNEQFF.

V usage is TRBV4-1 and J usage is TRBJ2-5, with D maybe TRBD1 (5 bases). The CDR3 loop spans 15 amino acids. Germline assignment: CDR1 MGHRA and CDR2 YSYEKL. Trimming cost V 4 bases and J 1 base, with 13 bases left between them. CDR3 sequence (DNA): TGCGCCAGCAGCCCCGGACAACTTATCCAAGAGACCCAGTACTTC. Encoded protein: CASSPGQLIQETQYF.

The rearrangement uses TRBV12-3 or TRBV12-4 and TRBJ1-2; maybe TRBD1 (6 bases). Trimming took off 7 bases at V and 2 bases at J, with 11 bases between the two ends. The CDR3 is 13 amino acids. The CDR3 DNA follows: TGTGCCAGCAACATAGGACAGAACTATGGCTACACCTTC. Protein sequence: CASNIGQNYGYTF.

This chain uses TRBV7-9 with TRBJ1-2, with 7 positions matching TRBD1. CDR3 length: 15 residues. Germline lookup yields CDR1 SEHNR and CDR2 FQNEAQ (reference sequence). J gave up 2 bases and V 5 bases, and 8 bases lay outside the gene matches. CDR3 in amino acids: CASSPSLTGNYGYTF. In DNA, the CDR3 is TGTGCCAGCAGCCCATCCCTGACAGGGAACTATGGCTACACCTTC.

The genes are TRBV24-1 and TRBJ1-5; 11 nucleotides line up with TRBD1. This CDR3 region has 15 residues. V lost 5 bases and J lost 1; bases outside the gene matches: 0. The germline V gene encodes CDR1 KGHDR and CDR2 SFDVKD. For the CDR3, the DNA is TGTGCCACCAGTGGGGACAGGGGGAGCAATCAGCCCCAGCATTTT. It yields the protein CATSGDRGSNQPQHF.

V usage is TRBV29-1 and J usage is TRBJ1-1; perhaps TRBD1 as D (6 bases). In germline, CDR1 is SQVTM, CDR2 ANQGSEA. Trimming removed 5 bases at V and 4 bases at J, with 17 bases between. The CDR3 has 14 residues. CDR3 sequence reads: CSVSGQRSVTEAFF. The DNA of the CDR3 is TGCAGCGTTAGCGGACAGCGGTCGGTCACTGAAGCTTTCTTT. Using reference TRBV29-1 and TRBJ1-1 for the parts outside the CDR3, the full variable domain is SAVISQKPSRDICQRGTSLTIQCQVDSQVTMMFWYRQQPGQSLTLIATANQGSEATYESGFVIDKFPISRPNLTFSTLTVSNMSPEDSSIYLCSVSGQRSVTEAFFGQGTRLTVV.

This rearrangement joins TRBV2 to TRBJ1-6, with 8 bases fitting TRBD1. CDR1 is SNHLY and CDR2 is FYNNEI in the germline V gene. Germline trimming cut 7 bases from V and 1 base from J; bases unmatched to any gene: 6. This CDR3 is built from 16 residues. In DNA, the CDR3 is TGTGCCAGCACTTACGACAGGGGATCCTATAATTCACCCCTCCACTTT. Translated, it gives CASTYDRGSYNSPLHF. Filled out from reference TRBV2 and TRBJ1-6, the complete variable domain reads EPEVTQTPSHQVTQMGQEVILRCVPISNHLYFYWYRQILGQKVEFLVSFYNNEISEKSEIFDDQFSVERPDGSNFTLKIRSTKLEDSAMYFCASTYDRGSYNSPLHFGNGTRLTVT.

This chain connects TRBV18 to TRBJ1-6; TRBD1 aligns across 7 bases. The CDR3 has 15 residues. Trimming cost V 0 bases and J 7 bases; bases outside gene matches: 3. Germline values: CDR1 KGHSH, CDR2 LQKENI. This CDR3 reads CASSPPGQYNSPLHF. The DNA for the CDR3 is TGTGCCAGCTCACCACCGGGACAGTACAATTCACCCCTCCACTTT.

This chain joins TRBV9 and TRBJ2-4; 8 positions match TRBD1. J gave up 2 bases and V 0 bases, and 13 bases lay outside the gene matches. This CDR3 spans 19 amino acids. Germline assignment: CDR1 SGDLS and CDR2 YYNGEE. CDR3 sequence reads: CASSVAARTGSAPKNIQYF. The CDR3 nucleotides read TGTGCCAGCAGCGTAGCTGCGAGGACAGGGAGTGCTCCCAAAAACATTCAGTACTTC.

V gene TRBV5-6 combines with J gene TRBJ1-2; TRBD1 is a possible D gene (6 bases). This CDR3 contains 12 residues. The V and J ends lost 3 bases and 7 bases respectively, with 10 bases between them. Germline V gene lookup returns CDR1 SGHDT and CDR2 YYEEEE. Written as DNA, the CDR3 is TGTGCCAGCAGCTCCCCAGGGGTTGGCTACACCTTC. Translation: CASSSPGVGYTF.

J is TRBJ1-5 and V is TRBV7-9; D is ambiguous. Germline values: CDR1 SEHNR, CDR2 FQNEAQ (reference sequence). V lost 4 bases to trimming and J lost 4 bases, with 8 bases between them. The CDR3 length is 13 residues. In nucleotides, the CDR3 is TGTGCCAGCAGCTCCTGGGAGAATCAGCCCCAGCATTTT. Its protein is CASSSWENQPQHF.

J is TRBJ1-4 and V is TRBV7-6; D call uncertain. V was shortened by 3 bases and J by 0 bases, with 8 bases between the two germline ends. The CDR3 has 15 amino acids. The germline V gene encodes CDR1 SGHVS and CDR2 FNYEAQ. The CDR3 loop reads CASSFRRATNEKLFF. The CDR3 nucleotides read TGTGCCAGCAGCTTCCGACGGGCAACTAATGAAAAACTGTTTTTT.